This TCR beta chain was documented in a study of T-cell reconstitution after alpha-beta-depleted transplantation in children. Study-wide results and caveats: Some patients' high day-60 TCRbeta diversity was traced to surviving recipient T cells and thymic progenitors. Several hundred expanded graft clones reportedly were the source of alpha-beta T cells about two months after transplant.

For TCRbeta, the library was prepared with unique molecular identifiers. TCRdb fed the PCR reads into MiXCR, producing one record per CDR3 protein. The table shows approximately 190,000 distinct CDR3 sequences, with roughly 6.5% occurring only once. This clonotype was observed many times. Its antigen is as yet unknown. The sample here was PBMCs, taken before TCRalphabeta/CD19-depleted stem cell transplant. This TCR derives from a girl less than two years old with combined immunodeficiency, due to receive a stem cell transplant.

In DNA, the CDR3 is TGCAGCGTTGTTCCTTTGACAGACTCCTACGAGCAGTACTTC. Its protein product is CSVVPLTDSYEQYF. The gene calls are TRBV29-1 and TRBJ2-7; D is possibly TRBD1 (5 bases). The CDR3 totals 14 residues. Trimming took 4 bases from V and 0 from J, leaving 13 bases between them. Germline-derived CDR1 and CDR2 are SQVTM and ANQGSEA.